Each of the 20 T cell receptor beta chains below was sequenced from the same sample in a study of blood T cell repertoires in COVID-19. Libraries were prepared by immunoSEQ multiplex PCR; TCRdb keeps only in-frame clonotypes and omits some of them. The sample lists around 78,000 clones; about 80% were seen once. Sequenced: peripheral blood. Receptor source: a human donor in a cohort sampled during active COVID-19.

V and J are TRBV29-1 and TRBJ2-7, with 8 bases fitting TRBD2. CDR3 length: 13 residues. V trimming: 6 bases; J trimming: 7 bases; junction bases outside the gene matches: 11. Germline CDR1 reads SQVTM; CDR2 reads ANQGSEA. CDR3 in amino acids: CSVARSGGGEQYF. DNA for the CDR3: TGCAGCGTAGCGAGGTCGGGAGGGGGGGAGCAGTACTTC.

This chain joins TRBV25-1 and TRBJ1-2; D perhaps matches TRBD1 (6 bases). Germline values: CDR1 MGHDK, CDR2 SYGVNS. V gave up 4 bases and J gave up 7 bases, with 13 bases separating them. This CDR3 has 13 residues. The CDR3: CASSATGYPGYTF. In DNA, the CDR3 is TGTGCCAGCAGTGCCACAGGGTATCCTGGCTACACCTTC.

This clone has just one count. The genes are TRBV4-2 and TRBJ1-3; D possibly corresponds to TRBD1 (6 bases). V was cut by 3 bases and J by 2 bases, with 11 bases left in between. Germline V gives CDR1 LGHNA, CDR2 YNFKEQ. The CDR3 is made up of 15 amino acids. The CDR3 loop reads CASSHDRTAGNTIYF. The CDR3 coding sequence is TGTGCCAGCAGCCATGACAGGACAGCTGGAAACACCATATATTTT.

V usage is TRBV7-2 and J usage is TRBJ1-2; the match to TRBD1 covers 8 bases. The germline CDR1 and CDR2 sequences are SGHTA and FQGNSA. Germline trimming cut 5 bases from V and 8 bases from J; bases unmatched to any gene: 7. There are 13 residues in the CDR3. The CDR3 DNA reads as TGTGCCAGCAGCCTCCTGACAGGGGCCGGCTACACCTTC. Protein sequence: CASSLLTGAGYTF.

V usage is TRBV2 and J usage is TRBJ2-1; 9 bases line up with TRBD1. Germline CDR1 reads SNHLY; CDR2 reads FYNNEI. There are 14 residues in the CDR3. V shed 7 bases and J 9 bases; nucleotides not matched to a gene: 10. In nucleotides, the CDR3 is TGTGCCAGCATGCCGGGACAGGGTTTTGGTGAGCAGTTCTTC. Translated, it gives CASMPGQGFGEQFF.

The rearrangement uses TRBV29-1 and TRBJ2-5, with TRBD1 matching 10 bases. This CDR3 has 12 amino acids. Germline values: CDR1 SQVTM, CDR2 ANQGSEA. V gave up 8 bases and J gave up 3 bases; unmatched junction bases: 3. Written as DNA, the CDR3 is TGCAGCTACGGGACAGGGGAAGAGACCCAGTACTTC. Translated: CSYGTGEETQYF.

This clone came up a few times. Other DNA sequences from this sample encode an identical CDR3 as well. The chain combines TRBV2 with TRBJ1-5, with a tentative D call TRBD1 (5 bases). Trimming removed 4 bases at V and 7 bases at J, with 11 bases between. CDR1 is SNHLY, CDR2 FYNNEI, per germline. The CDR3 spans 13 residues. The CDR3 loop reads CASSGQMIQPQHF. In DNA form, the CDR3 reads TGTGCCAGCAGTGGACAGATGATACAGCCCCAGCATTTT.

The chain carries TRBV5-4 and TRBJ1-1, with D unclear. The V and J ends lost 0 bases and 3 bases respectively, with 9 bases between them. Germline V CDR1 and CDR2: SGHNT, YYREEE (reference sequence). CDR3 length: 14 amino acids. CDR3 sequence (DNA): TGTGCCAGCAGCTTGGTAACCGGGGACACTGAAGCTTTCTTT. This translates into CASSLVTGDTEAFF.

This chain uses TRBV7-6 with TRBJ1-6; 9 bases agree with TRBD1. In germline, CDR1 is SGHVS, CDR2 FNYEAQ. The CDR3 runs to 14 residues. The junction had 5 bases not matched to a gene; V was cut back by 5 bases and J by 9 bases. In DNA, the CDR3 is TGTGCCAGCAGCCGGGACAGGGAAGGTTCACCCCTCCACTTT. Its translation: CASSRDREGSPLHF.

Only a few counts were recorded for this clone. The CDR3 nucleotides are TGTGCCAGCAGCTTAGCCTTTGGGGCTTCCTATAATTCACCCCTCCACTTT. It encodes CASSLAFGASYNSPLHF. The V gene is TRBV7-2, the J gene TRBJ1-6; D possibly corresponds to TRBD1 (5 bases). Germline V gene lookup returns CDR1 SGHTA and CDR2 FQGNSA. This CDR3 comprises 17 residues. V lost 0 bases, J lost 1 base, and 10 bases lay in between.

V gene TRBV27 combines with J gene TRBJ2-7, with 11 bases matching TRBD1. Germline V gene sequence: CDR1 MNHEY, CDR2 SMNVEV (reference sequence). This CDR3 contains 14 residues. V dropped 5 bases and J dropped 3; count of bases not matched to a gene: 3. CDR3 nucleotides: TGTGCCAGCAGTGGGGGGACAGGGGGCTACGAGCAGTACTTC. Residues: CASSGGTGGYEQYF.

In DNA form, the CDR3 reads TGTGCCAGCAGGCACCTAGCGGGGGACTACGAGCAGTACTTC. Translated: CASRHLAGDYEQYF. The rearrangement joins TRBV11-1 to TRBJ2-7; TRBD2 agrees at 10 bases. This CDR3 contains 14 residues. The V segment lost 6 bases and the J segment 3 bases; nucleotides outside the gene matches: 5. Per germline, CDR1 SGHAT and CDR2 FQDESV (reference sequence).

The V and J genes are TRBV7-2 and TRBJ2-3; no reliable D call. The CDR3 extends over 12 amino acids. V lost 2 bases and J 6 bases, leaving 6 bases between the germline ends. CDR1 is SGHTA, CDR2 FQGNSA, per germline. DNA for the CDR3: TGTGCCAGCAGCTTACTTCGGGATACGCAGTATTTT. Protein: CASSLLRDTQYF.

The genes are TRBV2 and TRBJ1-1, with D perhaps matching TRBD1 (6 bases). V was cut by 3 bases and J by 0 bases, with 20 bases left in between. Germline V CDR1 and CDR2: SNHLY, FYNNEI. CDR3 length: 18 amino acids. CDR3 nucleotide sequence: TGTGCCAGCAGTGAGAACACCGGACAGAAAAGAATGAACACTGAAGCTTTCTTT. Its protein is CASSENTGQKRMNTEAFF.

This clone has just one count. The gene calls are TRBV7-9 and TRBJ2-7, with 9 bases that match TRBD1. V gave up 2 bases and J gave up 3 bases; unmatched junction bases: 2. The germline V gene encodes CDR1 SEHNR and CDR2 FQNEAQ (reference sequence). CDR3 length: 14 residues. CDR3 sequence: CASSLMGQGYEQYF. The CDR3 DNA follows: TGTGCCAGCAGCTTAATGGGACAGGGCTACGAGCAGTACTTC. The full variable domain, with the rest looked up from reference TRBV7-9 and TRBJ2-7, is DTGVSQNPRHKITKRGQNVTFRCDPISEHNRLYWYRQTLGQGPEFLTYFQNEAQLEKSRLLSDRFSAERPKGSFSTLEIQRTEQGDSAMYLCASSLMGQGYEQYFGPGTRLTVT.

The rearrangement joins TRBV2 to TRBJ1-1; D is unresolved. Deletions cut 8 bases from V and 5 bases from J, with 15 bases between. The CDR3 is 13 residues long. Germline V gives CDR1 SNHLY, CDR2 FYNNEI. CDR3 protein: CASLWSGGTEAFF. In DNA, the CDR3 is TGTGCCAGCCTTTGGTCCGGAGGGACTGAAGCTTTCTTT.

V is TRBV6-1 and J is TRBJ1-4; weak D call: TRBD1 (5 bases). CDR3 size: 16 residues. CDR1 and CDR2 from the germline V gene are MNHNS and SASEGT. The V and J ends lost 3 bases and 7 bases respectively, with 18 bases between them. The CDR3 loop is CASSDQIGGMGEKLFF. The CDR3 region has the DNA TGTGCCAGCAGTGATCAAATCGGGGGGATGGGTGAAAAACTGTTTTTT.

The table lists this clone with a count of one. The chain has TRBV2 and TRBJ1-1; tentative D call: TRBD1 (5 bases). Trimming stripped 5 bases from V and 4 bases from J, with 11 bases between. Per germline, CDR1 SNHLY and CDR2 FYNNEI. This CDR3 comprises 13 residues. CDR3 DNA sequence: TGTGCCAGCAGTCAACCCGGGGGCACTGAAGCTTTCTTT. It is translated as CASSQPGGTEAFF. Full variable domain (rest looked up from reference TRBV2 and TRBJ1-1): EPEVTQTPSHQVTQMGQEVILRCVPISNHLYFYWYRQILGQKVEFLVSFYNNEISEKSEIFDDQFSVERPDGSNFTLKIRSTKLEDSAMYFCASSQPGGTEAFFGQGTRLTVV.

This chain connects TRBV10-2 to TRBJ1-5; TRBD1 agrees at 7 bases. Germline V gives CDR1 WSHSY, CDR2 SAAADI. Losses at the gene ends were 4 bases for V and 6 bases for J; bases not matched to a gene: 6. This CDR3 comprises 14 residues. In DNA, the CDR3 is TGCGCCAGCAGTGGAAACAGGGGTATTCAGCCCCAGCATTTT. Residues: CASSGNRGIQPQHF.

The rearrangement links TRBV5-1 to TRBJ2-3, with 13 positions matching TRBD2. The CDR3 spans 16 residues. Per germline, CDR1 SGHRS and CDR2 YFSETQ. The V gene end was trimmed by 1 base and the J gene end by 1 base; junction bases not matched to a gene: 0. The DNA of the CDR3 is TGCGCCAGCAGCTTGACTAGCGGGGGGGGCACAGATACGCAGTATTTT. It is translated as CASSLTSGGGTDTQYF.